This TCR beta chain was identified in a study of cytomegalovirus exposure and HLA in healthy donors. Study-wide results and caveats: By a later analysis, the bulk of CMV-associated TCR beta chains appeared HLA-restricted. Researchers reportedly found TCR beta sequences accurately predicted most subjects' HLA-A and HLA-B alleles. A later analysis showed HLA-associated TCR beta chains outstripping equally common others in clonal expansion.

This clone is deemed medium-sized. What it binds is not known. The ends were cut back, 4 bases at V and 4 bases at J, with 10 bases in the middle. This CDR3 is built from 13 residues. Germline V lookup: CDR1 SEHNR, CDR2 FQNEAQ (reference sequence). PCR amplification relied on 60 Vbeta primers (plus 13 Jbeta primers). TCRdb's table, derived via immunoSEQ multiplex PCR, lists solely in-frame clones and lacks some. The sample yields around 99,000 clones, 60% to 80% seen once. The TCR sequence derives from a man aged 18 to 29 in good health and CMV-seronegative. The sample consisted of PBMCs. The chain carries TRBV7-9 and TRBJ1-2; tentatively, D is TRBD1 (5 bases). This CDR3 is CASSSPDSYGYTF. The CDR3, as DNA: TGTGCCAGCAGCTCCCCCGACAGCTATGGCTACACCTTC.